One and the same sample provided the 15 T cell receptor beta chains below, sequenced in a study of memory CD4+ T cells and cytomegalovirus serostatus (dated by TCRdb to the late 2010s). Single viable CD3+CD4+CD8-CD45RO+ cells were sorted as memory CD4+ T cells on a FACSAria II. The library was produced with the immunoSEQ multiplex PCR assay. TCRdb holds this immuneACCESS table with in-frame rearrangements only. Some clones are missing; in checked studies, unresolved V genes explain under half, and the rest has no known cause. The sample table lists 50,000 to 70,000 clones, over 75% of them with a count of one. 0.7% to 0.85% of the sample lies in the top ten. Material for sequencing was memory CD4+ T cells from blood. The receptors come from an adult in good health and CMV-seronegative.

CDR3 DNA sequence: TGTGCCAGCTCACCACCCGGCGGGGGACTGAATAGCAATCAGCCCCAGCATTTT. This encodes CASSPPGGGLNSNQPQHF. This rearrangement joins TRBV18 to TRBJ1-5, with D maybe TRBD1 (5 bases). Trimming took 0 bases from V and 0 from J, leaving 15 bases between them. The germline V gene encodes CDR1 KGHSH and CDR2 LQKENI. The CDR3 length is 18 residues.

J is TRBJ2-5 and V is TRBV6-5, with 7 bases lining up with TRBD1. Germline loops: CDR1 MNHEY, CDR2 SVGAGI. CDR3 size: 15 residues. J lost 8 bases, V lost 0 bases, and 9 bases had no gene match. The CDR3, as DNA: TGTGCCAGCAGTTACTCAGGGACAGACCGAACAACCCAGTACTTC. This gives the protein CASSYSGTDRTTQYF.

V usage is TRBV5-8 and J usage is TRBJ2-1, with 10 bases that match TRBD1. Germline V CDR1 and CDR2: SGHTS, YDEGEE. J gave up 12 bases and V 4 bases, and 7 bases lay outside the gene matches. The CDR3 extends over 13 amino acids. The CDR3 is CASSRTTGGAQFF. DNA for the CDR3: TGTGCCAGCAGCCGAACGACAGGGGGCGCGCAGTTCTTC.

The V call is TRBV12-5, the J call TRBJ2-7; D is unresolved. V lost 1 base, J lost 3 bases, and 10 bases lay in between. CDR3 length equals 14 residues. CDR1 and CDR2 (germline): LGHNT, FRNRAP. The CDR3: CASGLALGYYEQYF. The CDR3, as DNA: TGTGCTAGTGGTTTGGCCTTGGGATACTACGAGCAGTACTTC.

In nucleotides, the CDR3 is TGTGCCAGCACCCCTTGGGAGTTCTACGAGCAGTACTTC. It codes for CASTPWEFYEQYF. The gene calls are TRBV2 and TRBJ2-7; TRBD2 is a possible D gene (5 bases). The V end lost 7 bases, the J end lost 3 bases, and 13 bases lay between the germline ends. Germline assignment: CDR1 SNHLY and CDR2 FYNNEI. The length of the CDR3 is 13 residues.

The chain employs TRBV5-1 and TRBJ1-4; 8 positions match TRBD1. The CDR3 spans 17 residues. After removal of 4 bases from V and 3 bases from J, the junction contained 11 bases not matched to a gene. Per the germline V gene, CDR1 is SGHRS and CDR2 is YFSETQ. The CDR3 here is CASSLGQGGWANEKLFF. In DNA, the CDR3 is TGCGCCAGCAGCCTCGGACAGGGTGGGTGGGCTAATGAAAAACTGTTTTTT.

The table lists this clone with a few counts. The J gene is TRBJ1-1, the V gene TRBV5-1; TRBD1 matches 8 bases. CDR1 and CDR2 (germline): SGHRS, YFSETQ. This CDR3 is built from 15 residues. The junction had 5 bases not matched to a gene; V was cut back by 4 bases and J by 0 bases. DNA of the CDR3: TGCGCCAGCAGCCATAGACAGGGGTTGAACACTGAAGCTTTCTTT. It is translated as CASSHRQGLNTEAFF.

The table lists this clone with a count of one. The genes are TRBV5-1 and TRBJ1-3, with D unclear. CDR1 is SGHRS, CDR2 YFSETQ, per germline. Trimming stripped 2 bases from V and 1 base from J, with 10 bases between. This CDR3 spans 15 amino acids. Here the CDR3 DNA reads TGCGCCAGCAGCTTAAATGTGGGATCTGGAAACACCATATATTTT. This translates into CASSLNVGSGNTIYF. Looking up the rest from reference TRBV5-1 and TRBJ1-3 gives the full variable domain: KAGVTQTPRYLIKTRGQQVTLSCSPISGHRSVSWYQQTPGQGLQFLFEYFSETQRNKGNFPGRFSGRQFSNSRSEMNVSTLELGDSALYLCASSLNVGSGNTIYFGEGSWLTVV.

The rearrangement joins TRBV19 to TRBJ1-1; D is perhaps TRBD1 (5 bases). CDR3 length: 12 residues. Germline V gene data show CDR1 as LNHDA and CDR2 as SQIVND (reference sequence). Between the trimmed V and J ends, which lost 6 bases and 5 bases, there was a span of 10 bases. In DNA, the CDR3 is TGTGCCAGTAGGAGAGGGGCAACTGAAGCTTTCTTT. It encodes CASRRGATEAFF.

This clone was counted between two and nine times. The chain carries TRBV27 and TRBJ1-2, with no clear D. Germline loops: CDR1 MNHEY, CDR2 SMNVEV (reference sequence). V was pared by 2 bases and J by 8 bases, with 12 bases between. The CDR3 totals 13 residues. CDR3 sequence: CASSLNGVGGYTF. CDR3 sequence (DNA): TGTGCCAGCAGTTTAAATGGGGTAGGCGGCTACACCTTC.

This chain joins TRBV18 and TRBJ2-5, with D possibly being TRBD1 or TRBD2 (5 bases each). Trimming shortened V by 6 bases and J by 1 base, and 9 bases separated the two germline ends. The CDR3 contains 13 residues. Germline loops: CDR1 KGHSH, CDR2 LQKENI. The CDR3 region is CASSMGTQETQYF. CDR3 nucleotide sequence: TGTGCCAGCTCGATGGGGACCCAAGAGACCCAGTACTTC.

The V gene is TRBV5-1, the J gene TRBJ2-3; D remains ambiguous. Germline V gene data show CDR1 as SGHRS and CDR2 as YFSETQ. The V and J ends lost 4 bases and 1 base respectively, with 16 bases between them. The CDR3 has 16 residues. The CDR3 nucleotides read TGCGCCAGCAGCCCCGACTCCCACCGGGGCACAGATACGCAGTATTTT. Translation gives CASSPDSHRGTDTQYF.

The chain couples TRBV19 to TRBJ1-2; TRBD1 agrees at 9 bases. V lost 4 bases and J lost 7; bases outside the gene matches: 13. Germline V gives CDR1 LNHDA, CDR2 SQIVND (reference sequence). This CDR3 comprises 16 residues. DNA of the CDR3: TGTGCCAGTAGTAGGTCCGGGACAGGGAAGGGTATTGGCTACACCTTC. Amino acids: CASSRSGTGKGIGYTF.

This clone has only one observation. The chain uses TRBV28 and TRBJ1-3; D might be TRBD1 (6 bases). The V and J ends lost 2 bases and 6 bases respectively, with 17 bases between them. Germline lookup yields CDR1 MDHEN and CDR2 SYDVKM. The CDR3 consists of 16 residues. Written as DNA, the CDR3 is TGTGCCAGCAGTTTAACAGGGTCCCTCATGATAAACACCATATATTTT. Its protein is CASSLTGSLMINTIYF.

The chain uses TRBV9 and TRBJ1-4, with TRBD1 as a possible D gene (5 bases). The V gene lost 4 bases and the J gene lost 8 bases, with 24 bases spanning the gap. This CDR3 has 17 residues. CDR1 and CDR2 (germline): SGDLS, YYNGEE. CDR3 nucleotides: TGTGCCAGCAGCCCCCATTCGCTCGCAGGGAATAGAGAAAAACTGTTTTTT. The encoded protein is CASSPHSLAGNREKLFF.